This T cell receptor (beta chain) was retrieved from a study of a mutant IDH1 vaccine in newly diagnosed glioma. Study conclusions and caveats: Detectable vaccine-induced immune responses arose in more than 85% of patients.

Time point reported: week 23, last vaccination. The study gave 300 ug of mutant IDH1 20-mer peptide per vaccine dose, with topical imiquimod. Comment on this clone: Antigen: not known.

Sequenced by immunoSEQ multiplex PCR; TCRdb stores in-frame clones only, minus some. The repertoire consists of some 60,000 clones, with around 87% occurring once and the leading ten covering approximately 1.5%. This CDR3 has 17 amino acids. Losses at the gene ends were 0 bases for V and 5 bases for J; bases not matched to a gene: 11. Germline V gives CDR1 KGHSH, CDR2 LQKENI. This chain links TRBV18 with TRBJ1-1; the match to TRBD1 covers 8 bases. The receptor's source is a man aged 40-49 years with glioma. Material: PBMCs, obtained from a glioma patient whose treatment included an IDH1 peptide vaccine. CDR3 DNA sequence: TGTGCCAGCTCACCACCGAACCAGGGGGCGTCTGGGACTGAAGCTTTCTTT. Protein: CASSPPNQGASGTEAFF.